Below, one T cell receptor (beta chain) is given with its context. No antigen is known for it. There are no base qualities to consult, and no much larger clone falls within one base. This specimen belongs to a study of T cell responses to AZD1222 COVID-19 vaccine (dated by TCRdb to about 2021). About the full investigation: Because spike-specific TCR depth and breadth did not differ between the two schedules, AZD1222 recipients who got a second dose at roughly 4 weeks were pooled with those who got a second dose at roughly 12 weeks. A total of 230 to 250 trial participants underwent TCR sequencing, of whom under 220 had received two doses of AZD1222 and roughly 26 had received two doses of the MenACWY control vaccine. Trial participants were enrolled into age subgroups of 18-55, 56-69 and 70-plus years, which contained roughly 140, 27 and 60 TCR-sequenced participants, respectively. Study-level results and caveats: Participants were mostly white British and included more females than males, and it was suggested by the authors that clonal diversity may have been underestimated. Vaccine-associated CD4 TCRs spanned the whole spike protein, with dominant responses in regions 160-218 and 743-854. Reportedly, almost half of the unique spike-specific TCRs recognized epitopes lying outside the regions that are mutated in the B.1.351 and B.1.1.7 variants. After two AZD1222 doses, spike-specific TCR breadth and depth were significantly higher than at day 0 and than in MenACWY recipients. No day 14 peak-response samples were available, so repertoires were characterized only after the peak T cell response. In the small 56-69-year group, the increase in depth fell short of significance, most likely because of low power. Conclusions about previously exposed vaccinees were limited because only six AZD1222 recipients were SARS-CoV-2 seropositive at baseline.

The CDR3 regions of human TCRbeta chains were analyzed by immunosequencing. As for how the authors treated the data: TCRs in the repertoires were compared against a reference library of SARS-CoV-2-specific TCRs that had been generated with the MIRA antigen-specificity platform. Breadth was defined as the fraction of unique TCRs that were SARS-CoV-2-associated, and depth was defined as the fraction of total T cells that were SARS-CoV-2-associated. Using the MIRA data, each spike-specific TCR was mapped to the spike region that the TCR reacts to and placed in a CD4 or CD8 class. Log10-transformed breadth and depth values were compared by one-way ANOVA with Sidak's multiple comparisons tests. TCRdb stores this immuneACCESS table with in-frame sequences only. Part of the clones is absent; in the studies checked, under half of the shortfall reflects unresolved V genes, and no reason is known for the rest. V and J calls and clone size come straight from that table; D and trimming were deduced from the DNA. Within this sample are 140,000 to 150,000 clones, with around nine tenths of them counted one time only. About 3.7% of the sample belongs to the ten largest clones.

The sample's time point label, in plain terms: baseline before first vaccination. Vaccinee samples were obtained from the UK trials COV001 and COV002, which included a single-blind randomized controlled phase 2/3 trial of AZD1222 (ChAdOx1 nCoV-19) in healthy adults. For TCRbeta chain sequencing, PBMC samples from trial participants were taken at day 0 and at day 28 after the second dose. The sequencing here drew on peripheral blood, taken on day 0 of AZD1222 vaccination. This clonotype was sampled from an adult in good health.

The CDR3 protein sequence reads: CASSPPGQGSTEAFF. The DNA sequence follows: TGTGCCAGCAGCCCGCCGGGACAGGGAAGCACTGAAGCTTTCTTT. The chain is assembled from TRBV7-6 and TRBJ1-1, and 9 junction bases match TRBD1. The germline V gene supplies CDR1 SGHVS and CDR2 FNYEAQ. Germline trimming: 5 bases from V, 4 bases from J; junction bases outside gene matches: 8. Reading from cysteine to phenylalanine, the CDR3 counts 15 amino acids. The entry retains the CDR3 DNA only, 45 bases that are in frame from base 1.